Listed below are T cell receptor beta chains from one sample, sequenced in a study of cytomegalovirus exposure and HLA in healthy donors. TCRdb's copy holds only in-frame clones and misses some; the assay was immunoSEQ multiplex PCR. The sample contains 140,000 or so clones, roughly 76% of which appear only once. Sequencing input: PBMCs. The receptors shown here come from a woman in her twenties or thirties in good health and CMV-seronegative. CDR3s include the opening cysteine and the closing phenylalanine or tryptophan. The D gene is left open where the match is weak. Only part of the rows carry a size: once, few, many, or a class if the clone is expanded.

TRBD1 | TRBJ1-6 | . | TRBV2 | TGTGCCAGCAGTCCTCAGGGGGCGCGAAATTCACCCCTCCACTTT | CASSPQGARNSPLHF
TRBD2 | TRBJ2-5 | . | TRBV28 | TGTGCCAGCACTGTACGGGGAGGGGTCGAGACCCAGTACTTC | CASTVRGGVETQYF
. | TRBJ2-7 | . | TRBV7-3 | TGTGCCAGCAGCAGGGAACCGGGGGTCTACGAGCAGTACTTC | CASSREPGVYEQYF
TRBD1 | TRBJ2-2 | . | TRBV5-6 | TGTGCCAGCAGCCATACCGGGACAGGAGCTACCGGGGAGCTGTTTTTT | CASSHTGTGATGELFF
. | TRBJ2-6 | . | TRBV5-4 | TGTGCCAGCAGCTTGGATCCCGGCTCTGGGGCCAACGTCCTGACTTTC | CASSLDPGSGANVLTF
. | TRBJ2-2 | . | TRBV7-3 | TGTGCCAGCAGCCGGACGGGACAGAACACCGGGGAGCTGTTTTTT | CASSRTGQNTGELFF
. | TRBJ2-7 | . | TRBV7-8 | TGTGCCAGCAGCGGTTGGGAACTAGCCGCCTACGAGCAGTACTTC | CASSGWELAAYEQYF
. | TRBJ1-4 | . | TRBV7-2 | TGTGCCAGCAGCTTAGCTGGGGGGACAACTAATGAAAAACTGTTTTTT | CASSLAGGTTNEKLFF
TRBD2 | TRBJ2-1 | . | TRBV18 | TGTGCCAGCTCACCAGGGAGCGGGGGGGCAAATGAGCAGTTCTTC | CASSPGSGGANEQFF
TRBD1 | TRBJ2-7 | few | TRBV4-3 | TGCGCCAGCAGCCAAGAACTTGACAGGGGGACTGATACCTACGAGCAGTACTTC | CASSQELDRGTDTYEQYF
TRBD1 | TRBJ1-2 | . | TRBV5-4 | TGTGCCAGCAGCTTGGTGGCAGGGGGTGGCTACACCTTC | CASSLVAGGGYTF
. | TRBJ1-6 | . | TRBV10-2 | TGCGCCAGCAGACAGGGAAATTCACCCCTCCACTTT | CASRQGNSPLHF
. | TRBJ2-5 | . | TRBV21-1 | TGTGCCAGCAGCAAAGGGGCCGGGAGGGTGGAAGAGACCCAGTACTTC | CASSKGAGRVEETQYF
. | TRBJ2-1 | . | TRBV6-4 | TGTGCCAGCAGTCTTACCGGTAGCTCCTACAATGAGCAGTTCTTC | CASSLTGSSYNEQFF
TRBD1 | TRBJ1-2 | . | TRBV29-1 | TGCAGCGCAGGGACAGAATATGGCTACACCTTC | CSAGTEYGYTF
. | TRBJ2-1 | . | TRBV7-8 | TGTGCCAGCAGCTTAATGCGGGCGCGCCTCTACAATGAGCAGTTCTTC | CASSLMRARLYNEQFF
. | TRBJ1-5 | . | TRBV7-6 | TGTGCCAGCAGCGGGGGGGTCCGGGGCCTAAGCAATCAGCCCCAGCATTTT | CASSGGVRGLSNQPQHF
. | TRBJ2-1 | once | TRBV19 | TGTGCCAGTAGCCACGGGGGATCGCGCAATGAGCAGTTCTTC | CASSHGGSRNEQFF
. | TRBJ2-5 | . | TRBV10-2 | TGCGCCAGCAGTGAGCCCTGGACAACCAAAGAGACCCAGTACTTC | CASSEPWTTKETQYF
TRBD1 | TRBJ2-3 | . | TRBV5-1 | TGCGCCAGCAGCACAGGGGGGCTTAGCACAGATACGCAGTATTTT | CASSTGGLSTDTQYF
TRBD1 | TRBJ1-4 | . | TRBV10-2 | TGCGCCAGCAGCGAATCCGGACAGGGAGGGACTAATGAAAAACTGTTTTTT | CASSESGQGGTNEKLFF
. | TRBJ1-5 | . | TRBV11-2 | TGTGCCAGCAGCTTACAGGGAGGGTTTGGGCAGCCCCAGCATTTT | CASSLQGGFGQPQHF
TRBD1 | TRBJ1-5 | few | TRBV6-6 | TGTGCCAGCAGTAAACGGGGACAGGGTGGCAATCAGCCCCAGCATTTT | CASSKRGQGGNQPQHF
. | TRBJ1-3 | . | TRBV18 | TGTGCCAGCTCACCAGGGGGCACTGGAAACACCATATATTTT | CASSPGGTGNTIYF
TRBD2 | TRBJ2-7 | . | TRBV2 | TGTGCCAGCAGAAGGACTAGCGGGGAACCTTCCCACGAGCAGTACTTC | CASRRTSGEPSHEQYF
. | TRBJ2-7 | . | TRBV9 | TGTGCCAGCAGCCTAGGGACAAGGTCCTACGAGCAGTACTTC | CASSLGTRSYEQYF
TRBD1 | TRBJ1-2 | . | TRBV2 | TGTGCCAGCGGGACAGGGGGACGGGGCTACACCTTC | CASGTGGRGYTF
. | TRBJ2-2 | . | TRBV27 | TGTGCCAGCAGTCTCCGACGGGACACCGGGGAGCTGTTTTTT | CASSLRRDTGELFF
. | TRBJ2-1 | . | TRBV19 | TGTGCCAGTAGTATAGTAAGGGGTGCGTGGAATGAGCAGTTCTTC | CASSIVRGAWNEQFF
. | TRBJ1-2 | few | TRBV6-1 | TGTGCCAGCAGTGAAGGGGCGGACGGGATCTATGGCTACACCTTC | CASSEGADGIYGYTF
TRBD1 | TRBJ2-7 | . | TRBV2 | TGTGCCAGCAGCCCGGACAGGGTGGACGAGCAGTACTTC | CASSPDRVDEQYF
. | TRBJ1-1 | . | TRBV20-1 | TGCAGTGCTAGCGATTGGACAGATAACTTT | CSASDWTDNF
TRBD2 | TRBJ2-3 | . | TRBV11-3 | TGTGCCAGCAGCTTAAAAGGCCTAGCGGGAGGGGGAGATACGCAGTATTTT | CASSLKGLAGGGDTQYF
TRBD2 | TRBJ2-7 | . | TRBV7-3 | TGTGCCAGCAGCTTAGGACTAGCGGGATCCTACGAGCAGTACTTC | CASSLGLAGSYEQYF
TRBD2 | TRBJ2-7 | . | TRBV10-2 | TGCGCCAGCAGTGAAACCGGGACTATCCACGAGCAGTACTTC | CASSETGTIHEQYF
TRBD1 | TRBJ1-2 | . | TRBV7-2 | TGTGCCAGCAGCTTAATGTGGGGCGGACAGGGGGCATTTGGGAGAGGCTACACCTTC | CASSLMWGGQGAFGRGYTF
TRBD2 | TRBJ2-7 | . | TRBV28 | TGTGCCAGCAGCACGGGACTAGCGGGATACGAGCAGTACTTC | CASSTGLAGYEQYF
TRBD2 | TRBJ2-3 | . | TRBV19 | TGTGCCAGTAGTAGGGGGGGGGTCACAGATACGCAGTATTTT | CASSRGGVTDTQYF
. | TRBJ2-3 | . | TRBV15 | TGTGCCACCAGCAGTCCCACCGGACAGAACACAGATACGCAGTATTTT | CATSSPTGQNTDTQYF
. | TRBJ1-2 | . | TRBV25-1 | TGTGCCAGCAGTGGCCAGGACTATGGCTACACCTTC | CASSGQDYGYTF
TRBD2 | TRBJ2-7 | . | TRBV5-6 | TGTGCCAGCAGCTGGGGGGGCGAGCAGTACTTC | CASSWGGEQYF
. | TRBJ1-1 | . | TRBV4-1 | TGCGCCAGCAGCCAAGATGGCGGGGGCCTCTGGGACACTGAAGCTTTCTTT | CASSQDGGGLWDTEAFF
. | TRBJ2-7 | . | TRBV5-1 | TGCGCCAGCAGCTACCGGGACTCCTACTACGAGCAGTACTTC | CASSYRDSYYEQYF
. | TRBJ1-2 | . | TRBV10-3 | TGTGCCATCAGTGAGTCCCCCAGGGGAGAAGGAGGCTACACCTTC | CAISESPRGEGGYTF
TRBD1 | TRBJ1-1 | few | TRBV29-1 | TGCAGCGCCCTAGGGGACAGGAGCACTGAAGCTTTCTTT | CSALGDRSTEAFF
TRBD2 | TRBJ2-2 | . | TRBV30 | TGTGCCTGGAGTGGACTAGCGGGAGTGGCCGGGGAGCTGTTTTTT | CAWSGLAGVAGELFF
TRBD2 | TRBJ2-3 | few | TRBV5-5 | TGTGCCAGCACCTCATTAGCGGGAGGTTACACAGATACGCAGTATTTT | CASTSLAGGYTDTQYF
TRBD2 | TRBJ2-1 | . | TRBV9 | TGTGCCAGCAGCGCCGGACTAGCGGACCCAAATGAGCAGTTCTTC | CASSAGLADPNEQFF